These 14 T cell receptor beta chains were all obtained from the same sample, sequenced in a study of cytomegalovirus exposure and HLA in healthy donors. Profiling relied on immunoSEQ multiplex PCR, and the TCRdb table lists in-frame clones only, not all of them. Of around 130,000 clones detected, roughly 91% appear once; the ten largest clones hold around 3.5%. Sample: PBMCs. These receptors all come from a young man in good health and CMV-seronegative.

This clone was found once. The rearrangement uses TRBV28 and TRBJ1-5, with a possible D match to TRBD1 (6 bases). This CDR3 is 14 amino acids long. V was trimmed by 7 bases and J by 6 bases, leaving 16 bases between them. Germline V gives CDR1 MDHEN, CDR2 SYDVKM. CDR3 coding DNA: TGTGCCAGCATCTGGGGCAGGGGAGTTCAGCCCCAGCATTTT. It is translated as CASIWGRGVQPQHF.

About this clone: Distinct nucleotide sequences in the sample also encode this CDR3. J is TRBJ1-2 and V is TRBV4-3, with TRBD1 as a possible D gene (5 bases). Germline V gene lookup returns CDR1 LGHNA and CDR2 YSLEER. The CDR3 consists of 15 residues. The V gene lost 0 bases and the J gene lost 5 bases, with 13 bases spanning the gap. The CDR3 DNA sequence: TGCGCCAGCAGCCAAGAAGGTCAAGGGGCGTATGGCTACACCTTC. It is translated as CASSQEGQGAYGYTF.

This sequence joins TRBV15 and TRBJ2-7; tentatively, D is TRBD1 (6 bases). Germline-derived CDR1 and CDR2 are LNHNV and YYDKDF (reference sequence). The V and J ends lost 0 bases and 1 base respectively, with 16 bases between them. CDR3 length equals 17 residues. The CDR3 protein is CATSRDRLLGASYEQYF. CDR3 in DNA: TGTGCCACCAGCAGAGATAGGTTGTTGGGGGCATCCTACGAGCAGTACTTC.

The chain employs TRBV29-1 and TRBJ2-7, with TRBD1 matching 9 bases. Germline CDR1 reads SQVTM; CDR2 reads ANQGSEA. The trim removed 7 bases at V and 2 bases at J, leaving 9 bases unmatched. CDR3 length: 14 amino acids. The CDR3 loop is CSAQNRGPPYEQYF. CDR3 in DNA: TGCAGCGCGCAGAACAGGGGGCCCCCCTACGAGCAGTACTTC.

V gene TRBV5-1 combines with J gene TRBJ1-2, with D possibly TRBD1 on 5 matching bases. CDR3 size: 12 residues. Trimming cost V 7 bases and J 2 bases, with 9 bases left between them. Germline V lookup: CDR1 SGHRS, CDR2 YFSETQ. The CDR3 DNA follows: TGCGCCAGCGGGGAGGGGAACTATGGCTACACCTTC. This sequence encodes CASGEGNYGYTF.

This chain joins TRBV5-1 and TRBJ1-1, with 9 bases that match TRBD1. Looked up from germline, CDR1 is SGHRS and CDR2 is YFSETQ. J was trimmed by 0 bases and V by 4 bases; bases with no gene match: 28. This CDR3 comprises 23 residues. The CDR3 is CASSLPRDRVLRGFFGLNTEAFF. The CDR3 coding sequence is TGCGCCAGCAGCCTCCCCCGGGACAGGGTCCTTCGTGGGTTTTTCGGGCTGAACACTGAAGCTTTCTTT.

This clone occurred once. The chain couples TRBV7-2 to TRBJ1-5; 8 nucleotides align to TRBD1. The CDR3 spans 14 residues. J lost 9 bases, V lost 5 bases, and 9 bases had no gene match. Germline CDR1 and CDR2: SGHTA and FQGNSA. The CDR3 loop reads CASSIGTGPTPQHF. The DNA of the CDR3 is TGTGCCAGCAGCATTGGGACAGGACCAACGCCCCAGCATTTT.

The gene calls are TRBV5-1 and TRBJ2-7; 8 bases are a match to TRBD1. The germline V gene encodes CDR1 SGHRS and CDR2 YFSETQ. V shed 4 bases and J 5 bases; nucleotides not matched to a gene: 5. The CDR3 contains 13 residues. CDR3: CASSPGQGNEQYF. The CDR3 DNA reads as TGCGCCAGCAGCCCAGGACAGGGCAACGAGCAGTACTTC.

The rearrangement uses TRBV7-9 and TRBJ1-2; 7 bases align to TRBD1. V dropped 1 base and J dropped 3; count of bases not matched to a gene: 2. The CDR3 has 14 residues. Germline CDR1 and CDR2: SEHNR and FQNEAQ (reference sequence). CDR3 sequence: CASSLGDSYYGYTF. The CDR3 bases are TGTGCCAGCAGCTTAGGGGACAGCTACTATGGCTACACCTTC.

The rearrangement links TRBV18 to TRBJ2-1; 9 bases are a match to TRBD1. The V gene's germline CDR1 is KGHSH and CDR2 LQKENI. Trimming removed 4 bases from V and 5 bases from J; junction bases left unmatched: 15. CDR3 length: 18 amino acids. CDR3: CASSQTILQGASNNEQFF. The DNA of the CDR3 is TGTGCCAGCTCACAAACCATTCTACAGGGGGCTAGTAACAATGAGCAGTTCTTC.

The chain employs TRBV7-9 and TRBJ1-1; D is undetermined. CDR3 length equals 14 residues. Trimming removed 1 base from V and 0 bases from J, with 6 bases in between. The germline gives CDR1 SEHNR, CDR2 FQNEAQ (reference sequence). The CDR3 sequence is CASSLDQLNTEAFF. DNA for the CDR3: TGTGCCAGCAGCTTAGATCAGTTGAACACTGAAGCTTTCTTT.

V gene TRBV19 combines with J gene TRBJ2-1, with D tentatively TRBD2 (6 bases). CDR1 LNHDA and CDR2 SQIVND come from the germline V gene (reference sequence). The V end was cut by 3 bases, the J end by 9 bases, with 18 bases between. The CDR3 is 15 residues long. The CDR3 sequence: CASSISRGYGGEQFF. The CDR3 DNA follows: TGTGCCAGTAGTATTAGTAGGGGTTACGGGGGTGAGCAGTTCTTC.

The chain uses TRBV28 and TRBJ2-7; 9 bases fit TRBD1. The CDR3 consists of 15 residues. Trimming cost V 5 bases and J 2 bases; bases outside gene matches: 7. Germline V gives CDR1 MDHEN, CDR2 SYDVKM. CDR3 amino acids: CASSPPGTGTYEQYF. The DNA for the CDR3 is TGTGCCAGCAGTCCACCCGGGACAGGGACCTACGAGCAGTACTTC.

The table lists this clone with a count of one. This rearrangement joins TRBV15 to TRBJ1-5, with TRBD1 matching 10 bases. Losses at the gene ends were 2 bases for V and 3 bases for J; bases not matched to a gene: 10. Germline CDR1 LNHNV, CDR2 YYDKDF (reference sequence). The CDR3 spans 18 residues. This chain's CDR3 is CATSRFPDGTGDNQPQHF. DNA for the CDR3: TGTGCCACCAGCAGATTCCCGGACGGGACAGGGGACAATCAGCCCCAGCATTTT.